This record concerns one T cell receptor (beta chain) sequence. Its specificity is not known. The data stem from a study of cytomegalovirus exposure and HLA in healthy donors. Overall study results and limits: The likely origin of a cluster of highly shared sequence variants was a sequencing artifact. Trimming of TCR beta V- and J-genes showed a link, identified in a later analysis, to a missense DCLRE1C variant.

13 Jbeta primers and 60 Vbeta primers were used for the PCR. Sequencing was performed with immunoSEQ multiplex PCR; in TCRdb, only in-frame clones are kept and a portion is missing. Recorded for this sample: 100,000 to 150,000 clones. The V gene's germline CDR1 is MDHEN and CDR2 SYDVKM. This CDR3 region has 16 residues. Losses at the gene ends were 5 bases for V and 0 bases for J; bases not matched to a gene: 6. The sequencing sample was made of PBMCs. This rearrangement joins TRBV28 to TRBJ2-2, with 7 bases fitting TRBD1. This clonotype was obtained from a young man in good health and CMV-seronegative. The CDR3 sequence is CASSQPDRTNTGELFF. The DNA for the CDR3 is TGTGCCAGCAGTCAACCGGACAGGACGAACACCGGGGAGCTGTTTTTT.